The 27 T cell receptor beta chains presented below share a single source sample, sequenced in a study of identical twins. One entry per CDR3 protein, called by TCRdb with MiXCR from the 5' RACE reads. This sample has approximately 150,000 distinct CDR3 sequences, with roughly 3.3% found just once. Sequenced input: memory T cells sorted from blood. The receptors derive from a man younger than 35 in good health.

There are many counts of this clonotype. The V call is TRBV20-1, the J call TRBJ2-5; TRBD2 is a possible D gene (6 bases). Germline V lookup: CDR1 DFQATT, CDR2 SNEGSKA (reference sequence). The CDR3 runs to 13 residues. The germline V and J ends were trimmed by 3 bases and 5 bases, with 13 bases remaining between them. This CDR3 is CSASHSGVETQYF. In DNA form, the CDR3 reads TGCAGTGCTAGTCATTCGGGAGTTGAGACCCAGTACTTC.

This clonotype has a count of ten or more. The chain has TRBV7-9 and TRBJ2-2; 8 bases map to TRBD1. The germline V gene has CDR1 SEHNR and CDR2 FQNEAQ (reference sequence). J lost 6 bases, V lost 4 bases, and 4 bases had no gene match. This CDR3 spans 14 amino acids. As DNA, the CDR3 is TGTGCCAGCAGCTGGACAGGGAAGCCCGGGGAGCTGTTTTTT. Its protein is CASSWTGKPGELFF.

There are many counts of this clonotype. The J gene is TRBJ2-5, the V gene TRBV5-1, with 10 bases aligning to TRBD2. This CDR3 has 15 residues. V shed 4 bases, J shed 5 bases, and the junction held 8 bases outside the gene matches. The V gene's germline CDR1 is SGHRS and CDR2 YFSETQ. CDR3 nucleotides: TGCGCCAGCAGCCCACACCCAGCGGGAGGGGAGACCCAGTACTTC. This gives the protein CASSPHPAGGETQYF.

In its sample, this clonotype was seen many times. The V and J genes are TRBV20-1 and TRBJ2-5, with 7 bases that match TRBD2. The germline V gene has CDR1 DFQATT and CDR2 SNEGSKA (reference sequence). J was trimmed by 2 bases and V by 6 bases; bases with no gene match: 12. The CDR3 sequence is 15 residues long. The CDR3 loop reads CSASPPAGKQETQYF. DNA for the CDR3: TGCAGTGCCAGCCCCCCAGCGGGAAAACAAGAGACCCAGTACTTC.

This clonotype was seen at least ten times. This chain uses TRBV9 with TRBJ2-3; 13 positions match TRBD2. The trim removed 4 bases at V and 2 bases at J, leaving 4 bases unmatched. Germline assignment: CDR1 SGDLS and CDR2 YYNGEE. There are 16 residues in the CDR3. CDR3 sequence reads: CASSRGTSGATDTQYF. The CDR3 coding sequence is TGTGCCAGCAGCCGCGGGACTAGCGGGGCCACAGATACGCAGTATTTT.

The chain recombines TRBV11-2 with TRBJ2-3, with TRBD2 matching over 8 bases. The germline CDR1 and CDR2 sequences are SGHAT and FQNNGV. After removal of 0 bases from V and 4 bases from J, the junction contained 6 bases not matched to a gene. The CDR3 sequence is 16 residues long. CDR3 region: CASSLDQSGGADTQYF. The CDR3 DNA reads TGTGCCAGCAGCTTAGATCAATCGGGGGGGGCAGATACGCAGTATTTT.

The table lists this clonotype with a few counts. The rearrangement links TRBV4-2 to TRBJ2-3, with a tentative D call TRBD1 (6 bases). The CDR3 extends over 14 amino acids. Deletions cut 8 bases from V and 2 bases from J, with 14 bases between. Germline CDR1 LGHNA, CDR2 YNFKEQ. CDR3 residues: CASGGGDNTDTQYF. CDR3 sequence (DNA): TGTGCCAGCGGTGGGGGCGACAACACAGATACGCAGTATTTT.

This clonotype was recorded many times. The CDR3 protein is CASSRLEGQTTAFF. The DNA for the CDR3 is TGTGCCAGCTCACGCCTAGAAGGACAGACTACCGCTTTCTTT. This chain uses TRBV18 with TRBJ1-1; D possibly corresponds to TRBD1 (6 bases). V was cut by 4 bases and J by 11 bases, with 20 bases left in between. The germline CDR1 and CDR2 sequences are KGHSH and LQKENI. There are 14 residues in the CDR3.

This clonotype was observed many times. This chain links TRBV6-5 with TRBJ2-3; D perhaps matches TRBD2 (5 bases). The CDR3 totals 17 residues. V lost 0 bases and J lost 2, with 15 bases in between. Germline V gives CDR1 MNHEY, CDR2 SVGAGI. CDR3 residues: CASSYSRASRNTDTQYF. CDR3 nucleotide sequence: TGTGCCAGCAGTTACTCGAGGGCTAGCCGAAACACAGATACGCAGTATTTT.

The sample holds many counts of this clonotype. The chain employs TRBV12-3 or TRBV12-4 and TRBJ1-2, with no clear D. This CDR3 comprises 14 residues. Deletions cut 7 bases from V and 4 bases from J, with 16 bases between. Written as DNA, the CDR3 is TGTGCCAGCACCCAAGGGCCAGACTTCTATGGCTACACCTTC. The encoded protein is CASTQGPDFYGYTF.

This clonotype appeared many times. The V call is TRBV3-1, the J call TRBJ2-7, with TRBD1 matching over 9 bases. V trimming: 4 bases; J trimming: 7 bases; junction bases outside the gene matches: 8. The CDR3 runs to 14 residues. In germline, CDR1 is LGHDT, CDR2 YNNKEL (reference sequence). This CDR3 is CASSRQGQGWEQYF. CDR3 DNA: TGTGCCAGCAGCCGCCAAGGACAGGGGTGGGAGCAGTACTTC.

This clonotype appeared many times. The rearrangement uses TRBV5-6 and TRBJ2-2, with a weak D call TRBD1 (6 bases). Germline V gives CDR1 SGHDT, CDR2 YYEEEE. CDR3 size: 15 residues. Trimming left V 0 bases short and J 4 bases short, with 10 bases between. The CDR3 DNA follows: TGTGCCAGCAGCTTGGGACAGGAGACCACCGGGGAGCTGTTTTTT. Amino acids: CASSLGQETTGELFF. Filled out from reference TRBV5-6 and TRBJ2-2, the complete variable domain reads DAGVTQSPTHLIKTRGQQVTLRCSPKSGHDTVSWYQQALGQGPQFIFQYYEEEERQRGNFPDRFSGHQFPNYSSELNVNALLLGDSALYLCASSLGQETTGELFFGEGSRLTVL.

This clonotype was picked up many times. V and J are TRBV12-3 or TRBV12-4 and TRBJ2-7; perhaps TRBD1 as D (5 bases). This CDR3 spans 14 amino acids. The V end lost 5 bases, the J end lost 0 bases, and 11 bases lay between the germline ends. The CDR3 spells CASSRGHSSYEQYV. The CDR3 bases are TGTGCCAGCAGTCGCGGACACTCCTCCTACGAGCAGTACGTC.

This clonotype was picked up many times. The chain combines TRBV20-1 with TRBJ2-3, with D possibly being TRBD2 (6 bases). In germline, CDR1 is DFQATT, CDR2 SNEGSKA (reference sequence). V was clipped by 6 bases and J by 6 bases, with 22 bases between them. CDR3 length: 15 amino acids. As DNA, the CDR3 is TGCAGTGCCCAAAAGGGAGGCGGGATGAGGGATACGCAGTATTTT. As protein: CSAQKGGGMRDTQYF.

This clonotype was observed at least ten times. The V gene is TRBV6-2 or TRBV6-3, the J gene TRBJ2-7; D might be TRBD1 (6 bases). The V end lost 2 bases, the J end lost 7 bases, and 15 bases lay between the germline ends. The germline V gene encodes CDR1 MNHEY and CDR2 SVGEGT. The CDR3 has 14 residues. The DNA for the CDR3 is TGTGCCAGCAGTTACGACAGGATCTCGGGGGAGCAGTACTTC. Translated: CASSYDRISGEQYF.

At least ten counts were recorded for this clonotype. V usage is TRBV10-3 and J usage is TRBJ2-1; 15 nucleotides line up with TRBD2. This CDR3 has 16 residues. V lost 4 bases to trimming and J lost 7 bases; unmatched junction nucleotides: 5. CDR1 ENHRY and CDR2 SYGVKD come from the germline V gene. CDR3 nucleotides: TGTGCCATCAGTGGATCCGGGACTAGCGGGGGGAATGAGCAGTTCTTC. This codes for CAISGSGTSGGNEQFF.

This clonotype has a count of ten or more. The chain is built from TRBV12-3 or TRBV12-4 and TRBJ2-2; D gene ambiguous. V was shortened by 3 bases and J by 6 bases, with 8 bases between the two germline ends. The CDR3 runs 13 residues. The CDR3 loop is CASSLGQSGELFF. The CDR3 DNA reads TGTGCCAGCAGTTTGGGTCAATCCGGGGAGCTGTTTTTT.

To note about this clonotype: A much larger clone differs from this one at a single base, so this may be a read error. The rearrangement joins TRBV11-3 to TRBJ2-1; 10 bases line up with TRBD2. The CDR3 is 15 amino acids. Germline CDR1 SGHNT, CDR2 YENEEA. V lost 3 bases and J lost 5; bases outside the gene matches: 4. CDR3 region: CASSLGLARDNEQFF. The DNA of the CDR3 is TGTGCCAGCAGCTTGGGACTAGCGAGAGACAATGAGCAGTTCTTC.

This clonotype was seen many times. The V call is TRBV19, the J call TRBJ1-2, with 8 bases that match TRBD1. Germline CDR1 is LNHDA and CDR2 is SQIVND (reference sequence). Losses at the gene ends were 5 bases for V and 0 bases for J; bases not matched to a gene: 14. The CDR3 contains 18 residues. The CDR3 reads CASSPPGGTGLANYGYTF. The DNA for the CDR3 is TGTGCCAGTAGTCCACCCGGGGGGACAGGACTTGCTAACTATGGCTACACCTTC.

This clonotype occurred many times. This chain joins TRBV12-3 or TRBV12-4 and TRBJ2-3, with a tentative D call TRBD2 (7 bases). CDR3 size: 16 residues. Trimming removed 6 bases from V and 1 base from J, with 17 bases in between. The CDR3 DNA is TGTGCCAGCAGAAAGCTAGGGGGGGCTGGCACAGATACGCAGTATTTT. Translation gives CASRKLGGAGTDTQYF.

This clonotype was found many times. This CDR3 is CASSLSAGSEGDTQYF. CDR3 coding DNA: TGCGCCAGCAGCCTCTCAGCTGGGAGTGAAGGAGATACGCAGTATTTT. V and J are TRBV5-1 and TRBJ2-3; TRBD2 is a possible D gene (5 bases). The germline CDR1 and CDR2 sequences are SGHRS and YFSETQ. The CDR3 loop spans 16 amino acids. The V gene lost 4 bases and the J gene lost 5 bases, with 20 bases spanning the gap.

This clonotype was seen ten or more times. The chain links TRBV5-6 to TRBJ2-2; D is possibly TRBD1 (5 bases). V dropped 5 bases and J dropped 4 bases, with 18 bases sitting between them. CDR3 size: 16 residues. Germline V gene lookup returns CDR1 SGHDT and CDR2 YYEEEE. CDR3 DNA: TGTGCCAGCAGTTCGCCGGCAGCAAGGGGCACCGGGGAGCTGTTTTTT. Residues: CASSSPAARGTGELFF.

In its sample, this clonotype was seen many times. This chain connects TRBV20-1 to TRBJ2-1; 12 bases are shared with TRBD1. Germline lookup yields CDR1 DFQATT and CDR2 SNEGSKA (reference sequence). The CDR3 runs to 17 residues. The J segment lost 9 bases and the V segment lost 0 bases, leaving 12 bases of the junction unmatched. This CDR3 is CSARERAGTGGTGEQFF. CDR3 DNA: TGCAGTGCTAGAGAGCGAGCCGGGACAGGGGGCACGGGTGAGCAGTTCTTC.

This clonotype was seen ten or more times. DNA of the CDR3: TGTGCCAGCAGCTTAGTAGGGACAGGGGGCATGGGGGCCAAAAACATTCAGTACTTC. Its translation: CASSLVGTGGMGAKNIQYF. The chain carries TRBV11-1 and TRBJ2-4, with 12 bases identical to TRBD1. Germline lookup yields CDR1 SGHAT and CDR2 FQDESV (reference sequence). The CDR3 length is 19 residues. Trimming cost V 1 base and J 1 base; bases outside gene matches: 8.

This clonotype was observed at least ten times. V and J are TRBV2 and TRBJ2-1; TRBD2 aligns across 10 bases. The CDR3 length is 17 residues. Germline V gene lookup returns CDR1 SNHLY and CDR2 FYNNEI. Losses at the gene ends were 0 bases for V and 6 bases for J; bases not matched to a gene: 8. The CDR3 coding sequence is TGTGCCAGCAGTGAAGCGCTAGGGCTAGCGGGAGCCAATGAGCAGTTCTTC. This encodes CASSEALGLAGANEQFF.

At least ten counts were recorded for this clonotype. The chain recombines TRBV30 with TRBJ1-5; TRBD1 aligns across 7 bases. The CDR3 extends over 13 amino acids. After removal of 5 bases from V and 3 bases from J, the junction contained 4 bases not matched to a gene. Germline V CDR1 and CDR2: GTSNPN, SVGIG (reference sequence). CDR3 in amino acids: CAWAGTDNQPQHF. The CDR3 nucleotides are TGTGCCTGGGCAGGGACAGACAATCAGCCCCAGCATTTT.

This clonotype was found many times. The chain carries TRBV21-1 and TRBJ2-1; the table calls TRBD2, which could not be checked here. TRBV21-1 is designated a pseudogene. The length of the CDR3 is 13 residues. CDR3 DNA sequence: TGTGCCAGCAGGAGAGAGGGCTATGATCCCCAGTTCTTC. It translates to CASRREGYDPQFF.